The TCR beta chain under discussion was sequenced for a study of cytomegalovirus exposure and HLA in healthy donors. This clone was found once. Its antigen is not identified. The CDR3 has 15 amino acids. With 4 bases removed from V and 1 base from J, the gap between germline ends came to 11 bases. The germline CDR1 and CDR2 sequences are SGHVS and FNYEAQ. General study results and limits: The classifier was said to identify cytomegalovirus status with high specificity and sensitivity. Subsequent analysis of the approximately 120 validation repertoires found a tendency for first-cohort TCR clusters to co-occur.

The method was immunoSEQ multiplex PCR; TCRdb's version includes in-frame clones alone and lacks a portion of them. Among under 250,000 clones, 81% were seen once, and the ten largest hold 0.95% to 1.5%. This TCR derives from a woman in her thirties in good health and CMV-seronegative. The rearrangement uses TRBV7-6 and TRBJ1-5, with a tentative D call TRBD1 (5 bases). The material sequenced was PBMCs. The CDR3 DNA reads TGTGCCAGCAGCTCAGGGTGGGGAAGCAATCAGCCCCAGCATTTT. Translation: CASSSGWGSNQPQHF.